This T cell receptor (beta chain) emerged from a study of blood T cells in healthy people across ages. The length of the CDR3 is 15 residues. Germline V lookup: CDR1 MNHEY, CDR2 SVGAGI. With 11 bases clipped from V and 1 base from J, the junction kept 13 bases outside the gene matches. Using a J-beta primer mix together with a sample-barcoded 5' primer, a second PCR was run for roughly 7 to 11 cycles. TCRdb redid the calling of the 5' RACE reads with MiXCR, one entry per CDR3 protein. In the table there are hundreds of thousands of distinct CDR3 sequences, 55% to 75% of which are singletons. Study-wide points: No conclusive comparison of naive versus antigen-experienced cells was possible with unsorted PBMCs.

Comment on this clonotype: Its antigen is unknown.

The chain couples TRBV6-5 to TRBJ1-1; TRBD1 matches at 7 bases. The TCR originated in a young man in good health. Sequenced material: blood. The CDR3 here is CAPVAYRGRNTEAFF. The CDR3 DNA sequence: TGTGCCCCCGTGGCCTACAGGGGAAGGAACACTGAAGCTTTCTTT.